This passage covers 27 T cell receptor beta chains from one sample sequenced in a study of beta chain features in type 1 diabetes. The isolated RNA, all of it, was reverse transcribed, so expressed TCRB transcripts were what got sequenced. The data were produced by immunoSEQ multiplex PCR, yet TCRdb's version contains in-frame clones alone and is incomplete. This sample has around 300,000 clones, with 12% to 15% found just once. Sample: central memory CD4+ T cells from blood. These receptors came from a man aged 30 to 45 in good health.

The chain is built from TRBV29-1 and TRBJ1-1; maybe TRBD1 (6 bases). Trimming shortened V by 4 bases and J by 6 bases, and 9 bases separated the two germline ends. Germline values: CDR1 SQVTM, CDR2 ANQGSEA. The CDR3 is made up of 11 amino acids. DNA of the CDR3: TGCAGCGTTGTCAGGGGCGCTGAAGCTTTCTTT. It translates to CSVVRGAEAFF.

This clone was recorded at least ten times. The CDR3 loop is CASSLLQNTGELFF. The DNA of the CDR3 is TGTGCCAGCAGTTTATTACAGAACACCGGGGAGCTGTTTTTT. The rearrangement uses TRBV28 and TRBJ2-2; D gene uncertain. This CDR3 contains 14 residues. Germline CDR1 MDHEN, CDR2 SYDVKM. Trimming removed 1 base at V and 1 base at J, with 4 bases between. Together with reference TRBV28 and TRBJ2-2, the CDR3 gives the full variable domain: DVKVTQSSRYLVKRTGEKVFLECVQDMDHENMFWYRQDPGLGLRLIYFSYDVKMKEKGDIPEGYSVSREKKERFSLILESASTNQTSMYLCASSLLQNTGELFFGEGSRLTVL.

This clone occurred a few times. One junction end disagrees with the germline gene, perhaps due to a read error. The rearrangement uses TRBV5-4 and TRBJ2-4; D not certain. Germline CDR1 is SGHNT and CDR2 is YYREEE (reference sequence). The length of the CDR3 is 15 residues. CDR3 sequence (DNA): TGCGCCAGCAGCCAGGTACTGGGGGCCAAAAACATTCAGTACTTC. As protein: CASSQVLGAKNIQYF. The whole variable domain, remainder taken from reference TRBV5-4 and TRBJ2-4, is ETGVTQSPTHLIKTRGQQVTLRCSSQSGHNTVSWYQQALGQGPQFIFQYYREEENGRGNFPPRFSGLQFPNYSSELNVNALELDDSALYLCASSQVLGAKNIQYFGAGTRLSVL.

This clone has only a few counts. V and J are TRBV4-3 and TRBJ2-2, with D uncertain. CDR3 length: 17 amino acids. Germline assignment: CDR1 LGHNA and CDR2 YSLEER. Trimming left V 4 bases short and J 2 bases short, with 17 bases between. CDR3 region: CASSPSTRTGNTGELFF. In DNA form, the CDR3 reads TGCGCCAGCAGCCCGAGTACGCGGACGGGTAACACCGGGGAGCTGTTTTTT.

This clone was seen a handful of times. The chain combines TRBV27 with TRBJ1-1; TRBD1 matches 8 bases. This CDR3 contains 17 residues. Germline CDR1 reads MNHEY; CDR2 reads SMNVEV (reference sequence). The J segment lost 0 bases and the V segment lost 6 bases, leaving 12 bases of the junction unmatched. CDR3 residues: CASSHKTGGTMNTEAFF. CDR3 in DNA: TGTGCCAGCAGCCATAAAACAGGGGGTACCATGAACACTGAAGCTTTCTTT.

The rearrangement uses TRBV5-1 and TRBJ1-3; maybe TRBD1 (5 bases). The ends were cut back, 4 bases at V and 0 bases at J, with 11 bases in the middle. The CDR3 has 15 residues. The germline V gene has CDR1 SGHRS and CDR2 YFSETQ. The CDR3 region is CASSRAGTSGNTIYF. In nucleotides, the CDR3 is TGCGCCAGCAGCCGTGCAGGGACCTCTGGAAACACCATATATTTT. The variable domain in full, completed from reference TRBV5-1 and TRBJ1-3, reads KAGVTQTPRYLIKTRGQQVTLSCSPISGHRSVSWYQQTPGQGLQFLFEYFSETQRNKGNFPGRFSGRQFSNSRSEMNVSTLELGDSALYLCASSRAGTSGNTIYFGEGSWLTVV.

The CDR3 region has the DNA TGCGCCAGCAGCCAAGCTGGTCTAGGGTCTGGAAACACCATATATTTT. Translation: CASSQAGLGSGNTIYF. This chain connects TRBV4-3 to TRBJ1-3; no clear D. V lost 1 base and J 1 base, leaving 11 bases between the germline ends. This CDR3 is built from 16 residues. The V gene's germline CDR1 is LGHNA and CDR2 YSLEER.

The chain employs TRBV12-5 and TRBJ2-5, with a possible D match to TRBD2 (6 bases). Trimming removed 7 bases from V and 3 bases from J, with 15 bases in between. Germline V CDR1 and CDR2: LGHNT, FRNRAP. The CDR3 consists of 14 residues. The chain's CDR3 is CASAPREWKETQYF. DNA of the CDR3: TGTGCTAGTGCCCCCCGGGAGTGGAAAGAGACCCAGTACTTC.

Worth noting for this clone: A read error may explain this, as a much larger clone is one base away. CDR3 sequence (DNA): TGTGCCAGCAGTTCCGGGACCTACGAGCAGTACTTC. Protein: CASSSGTYEQYF. The chain joins TRBV6-9 to TRBJ2-7; D is perhaps TRBD2 (5 bases). Germline V gene lookup returns CDR1 MNHGY and CDR2 SVAAGI. This CDR3 comprises 12 residues. V was shortened by 4 bases and J by 2 bases, with 6 bases between the two germline ends.

This clone was counted between two and nine times. The identical CDR3 is also encoded by other nucleotide sequences in the sample. V and J are TRBV2 and TRBJ2-3, with 10 bases that match TRBD2. The CDR3 consists of 15 residues. J gave up 2 bases and V 5 bases, and 4 bases lay outside the gene matches. The germline CDR1 and CDR2 sequences are SNHLY and FYNNEI. CDR3 in DNA: TGTGCCAGCAGTCCCACTAGCGGGGACACAGATACGCAGTATTTT. It yields the protein CASSPTSGDTDTQYF.

V and J are TRBV10-3 and TRBJ1-2; the D gene is possibly TRBD1 (5 bases). Germline V lookup: CDR1 ENHRY, CDR2 SYGVKD. With 2 bases removed from V and 7 bases from J, the gap between germline ends came to 8 bases. This CDR3 spans 12 amino acids. The CDR3 spells CAISEQGGGYTF. CDR3 nucleotide sequence: TGTGCCATCAGTGAGCAGGGTGGTGGCTACACCTTC.

The chain employs TRBV27 and TRBJ2-2; TRBD1 or TRBD2 may be the D gene (6 bases each). The CDR3 contains 16 residues. Trimming cost V 0 bases and J 4 bases, with 12 bases left between them. CDR1 and CDR2 from the germline V gene are MNHEY and SMNVEV (reference sequence). The CDR3 coding sequence is TGTGCCAGCAGTTTATCGGGGGGCGCGTTCACCGGGGAGCTGTTTTTT. Translated, it gives CASSLSGGAFTGELFF.

This clone was detected many times. This chain uses TRBV5-1 with TRBJ2-7, with TRBD2 matching over 12 bases. J lost 7 bases, V lost 1 base, and 6 bases had no gene match. This CDR3 spans 15 amino acids. In germline, CDR1 is SGHRS, CDR2 YFSETQ. CDR3 nucleotides: TGCGCCAGCAGCTTGACTAGCGGGGGGCCGGGGGAGCAGTACTTC. Amino acids: CASSLTSGGPGEQYF.

This clone was detected only a few times. The chain combines TRBV4-3 with TRBJ1-5, with TRBD1 matching over 8 bases. Per germline, CDR1 LGHNA and CDR2 YSLEER. The CDR3 is made up of 15 amino acids. V trimming: 0 bases; J trimming: 5 bases; junction bases outside the gene matches: 3. CDR3 in DNA: TGCGCCAGCAGCCAAGAGGCAGGGGGCTATCAGCCCCAGCATTTT. Translating it yields CASSQEAGGYQPQHF.

The chain carries TRBV2 and TRBJ1-6; D is unclear. The V gene lost 5 bases and the J gene lost 4 bases, with 15 bases spanning the gap. This CDR3 comprises 16 residues. Germline-derived CDR1 and CDR2 are SNHLY and FYNNEI. CDR3 loop: CASSQEAPVYNSPLHF. The DNA for the CDR3 is TGTGCCAGCAGTCAGGAAGCCCCGGTATATAATTCACCCCTCCACTTT.

This rearrangement joins TRBV2 to TRBJ1-1; D not resolved. Trimming pared 4 bases from V and 1 base from J, leaving 13 bases between. This CDR3 spans 15 amino acids. CDR1 and CDR2 from the germline V gene are SNHLY and FYNNEI. This CDR3 reads CASSVVPVPNTEAFF. CDR3 coding DNA: TGTGCCAGCAGTGTAGTACCTGTCCCGAACACTGAAGCTTTCTTT.

The rearrangement joins TRBV29-1 to TRBJ2-2; perhaps TRBD2 as D (5 bases). Looked up from germline, CDR1 is SQVTM and CDR2 is ANQGSEA. The CDR3 consists of 14 residues. Trimming removed 5 bases from V and 0 bases from J, with 10 bases in between. The CDR3 is CSVLGGTNTGELFF. CDR3 bases: TGCAGCGTTCTTGGAGGAACGAACACCGGGGAGCTGTTTTTT.

This clone was counted between two and nine times. The genes are TRBV5-1 and TRBJ1-1, with D tentatively TRBD1 (5 bases). Trimming left V 0 bases short and J 5 bases short, with 17 bases between. This CDR3 is 16 amino acids long. Germline CDR1 SGHRS, CDR2 YFSETQ. This chain's CDR3 is CASSLAAGWGNTEAFF. DNA of the CDR3: TGCGCCAGCAGCTTGGCGGCAGGGTGGGGCAATACTGAAGCTTTCTTT. The whole variable domain, filled in from reference TRBV5-1 and TRBJ1-1, reads KAGVTQTPRYLIKTRGQQVTLSCSPISGHRSVSWYQQTPGQGLQFLFEYFSETQRNKGNFPGRFSGRQFSNSRSEMNVSTLELGDSALYLCASSLAAGWGNTEAFFGQGTRLTVV.

This clone was seen only a few times. The chain has TRBV7-3 and TRBJ2-1, with TRBD2 matching over 7 bases. V was pared by 1 base and J by 4 bases, with 7 bases of the junction left unmatched. Germline CDR1 SGHTA, CDR2 FQGTGA. This CDR3 is built from 16 residues. CDR3 bases: TGTGCCAGCAGCTTAAGGGGCGGGAGTGGGTACAATGAGCAGTTCTTC. Protein: CASSLRGGSGYNEQFF.

Regarding this clone: Its ends do not fully match the called genes, so a read error is possible. The sample carries other DNA sequences with the same CDR3. V usage is TRBV4-1 and J usage is TRBJ2-3, with TRBD2 matching 10 bases. The CDR3 totals 16 residues. CDR1 and CDR2 from the germline V gene are MGHRA and YSYEKL. CDR3 DNA: TGTGCCAGCAGCCAAGCTCGAGCGGGAGGGACGGATACGCAGTATTTT. This translates into CASSQARAGGTDTQYF.

With respect to this clone: Given a far larger clone just one base away, this is likely a sequencing read error. The rearrangement uses TRBV11-2 and TRBJ2-7, with 8 positions matching TRBD2. Trimming took 7 bases from V and 0 from J; bases not matched to a gene: 17. Germline assignment: CDR1 SGHAT and CDR2 FQNNGV. The CDR3 contains 18 residues. In DNA, the CDR3 is TGTGCCAGCACCCAAATTAGGGCGGGGGGCCGCCTCTCCTACGAGCAGTACGTC. Translated: CASTQIRAGGRLSYEQYV.

The sample holds a few counts of this clone. The chain combines TRBV9 with TRBJ1-4; unclear D gene. The CDR3 is made up of 15 amino acids. V was clipped by 4 bases and J by 4 bases, with 14 bases between them. From germline, CDR1 is SGDLS and CDR2 YYNGEE. CDR3 in amino acids: CASSLSGYYNEKLFF. CDR3 coding DNA: TGTGCCAGCAGCCTTTCGGGGTACTATAATGAAAAACTGTTTTTT.

This clone was observed a handful of times. The chain links TRBV6-1 to TRBJ1-2; TRBD1 agrees at 7 bases. This CDR3 has 14 amino acids. The V and J ends lost 5 bases and 4 bases, in that order; junction bases with no gene match: 7. Germline V CDR1 and CDR2: MNHNS, SASEGT. The CDR3 DNA reads TGTGCCAGCAGTTCTGACAGGGCGTTCTATGGCTACACCTTC. This translates into CASSSDRAFYGYTF.

This chain connects TRBV15 to TRBJ2-1, with D possibly matching TRBD2 (5 bases). The germline gives CDR1 LNHNV, CDR2 YYDKDF (reference sequence). The CDR3 is 16 residues long. V lost 0 bases and J lost 2, with 11 bases in between. The CDR3 DNA is TGTGCCACCAGCAGAGATCGGGGTTACCCCTACAATGAGCAGTTCTTC. It yields the protein CATSRDRGYPYNEQFF.

The chain joins TRBV9 to TRBJ2-1, with D possibly TRBD2 on 6 matching bases. The V end was cut by 0 bases, the J end by 9 bases, with 16 bases between. The CDR3 sequence is 15 residues long. Germline V gene data show CDR1 as SGDLS and CDR2 as YYNGEE. The CDR3 region has the DNA TGTGCCAGCAGCGTAGGTTCTAGCGCTGGCGGTGAGCAGTTCTTC. It codes for CASSVGSSAGGEQFF.

Worth noting for this clone: The identical CDR3 is also encoded by other nucleotide sequences in the sample. V gene TRBV4-1 combines with J gene TRBJ2-3; D tentatively fits TRBD1 or TRBD2 (6 bases each). The V and J ends lost 4 bases and 2 bases respectively, with 10 bases between them. There are 14 residues in the CDR3. Germline assignment: CDR1 MGHRA and CDR2 YSYEKL. CDR3 protein: CASSRGGSTDTQYF. CDR3 nucleotide sequence: TGCGCCAGCAGCCGAGGGGGGTCCACAGATACGCAGTATTTT.

This clone turned up a few times. The CDR3 DNA sequence: TGTGCCAGCAGCCCCCTGGCGAGCCCCGGGGAGCTGTTTTTT. Encoded protein: CASSPLASPGELFF. The J gene is TRBJ2-2, the V gene TRBV7-2; D unresolved. The germline V gene encodes CDR1 SGHTA and CDR2 FQGNSA. The CDR3 sequence is 14 residues long. The germline V and J ends were trimmed by 5 bases and 6 bases, with 13 bases remaining between them.